This T cell receptor beta chain was profiled in a study of blood T cell repertoires in COVID-19 (dated by TCRdb to between 2020 and 2021). The study in broad terms: The collaborator samples originated in the United States, Italy and Spain and spanned the acute and convalescent phases of COVID-19. The prospective study material was composed of cDNA or gDNA derived from T cells, B-cell-depleted T cells, or PBMCs. Deeply sampled blood TCRbeta repertoires from subjects exposed to, actively infected with, or recovered from COVID-19 were included in the dataset. The repertoires were made available in a free public database intended to serve as a resource for research on the immune response to SARS-CoV-2. Samples were obtained from the ongoing ImmuneRACE study (first 160 participants) and from some 1,300 subjects provided by 6 global collaborators. A de-identified subject ID, COVID-19 status, age in years and sex were almost always included in the sample metadata. Where available, HLA class I and class II types were taken from metadata supplied by the sample provider and were not determined by assay-based typing. Summary of the overall study and its limitations: The amount of clinical and demographic metadata varied by source and participant and was provided uncurated.

With regard to this clone: The antigen it recognizes is unknown. It has no much larger one-base neighbor in the sample; base qualities were not kept.

Reading the germline V gene gives CDR1 MRHNA and CDR2 SNTAGT. The CDR3, from cysteine to phenylalanine, totals 14 residues. CDR3 DNA only is kept here, 42 bases in frame from base 1. V lost 8 bases and J lost 5 bases; the stretch between them is 19 bases long. Each collaborating institution followed its own protocols to collect whole blood in K2EDTA tubes. Collaborator samples were shipped for TCRbeta analysis as frozen whole blood, isolated PBMCs, or DNA extracted from either sample type. TCRbeta CDR3 regions were amplified from genomic DNA using the immunoSEQ Assay, a bias-controlled multiplex PCR. The paper's data handling went like this. Within the assay, amplification of reference gene primers was used to estimate how many nucleated cells each sample contained. Sequence reads were collapsed and filtered to measure the absolute abundance of every unique TCRbeta CDR3 rearrangement. For each sample, productive Simpson clonality was calculated by taking the square root of Simpson's diversity index across productive rearrangements. Not all clones reach the TCRdb copy of this immuneACCESS table, which keeps in-frame sequences only. Checked studies attribute under half of the gap to unresolved V genes and leave the rest unexplained. V and J calls and clone size come straight from that table; D and trimming were deduced from the DNA. The sample includes around 46,000 clones, with around 82% observed a single time. The top ten constitute roughly 7% of the sample.

The chain joins TRBV6-4 to TRBJ2-7, and perhaps TRBD1 as D gene, on 6 matching bases. The specimen was peripheral blood. The origin of this receptor is a man aged 35-49 years with acute or convalescent COVID-19. The nucleotide sequence reads as follows: TGTGCCAGCGAGGGGGTCTCCTCGGTCCACGAGCAGTACTTC. It translates to CASEGVSSVHEQYF.